Below are 4 T cell receptor beta chains sequenced from a single sample in a study of blood T cell repertoires in COVID-19. Generated by immunoSEQ multiplex PCR, the TCRdb table keeps only in-frame clones and is missing some. The repertoire holds about 120,000 clones, with 65% to 85% as singletons. Sequenced input: peripheral blood. The receptors stem from a young man with COVID-19, enrolled during active disease.

The J gene is TRBJ2-1, the V gene TRBV24-1; the D gene is possibly TRBD2 (6 bases). Trimming cost V 2 bases and J 8 bases, with 12 bases left between them. Germline V CDR1 and CDR2: KGHDR, SFDVKD. The CDR3 sequence is 14 residues long. CDR3: CATSDSGLSDEQFF. The CDR3 DNA reads as TGTGCCACCAGTGATTCGGGACTTTCGGATGAGCAGTTCTTC.

This rearrangement joins TRBV7-9 to TRBJ2-1; TRBD1 agrees at 7 bases. J lost 1 base, V lost 2 bases, and 2 bases had no gene match. Germline CDR1 SEHNR, CDR2 FQNEAQ (reference sequence). This CDR3 is built from 15 residues. CDR3 residues: CASSLPGGSYNEQFF. The DNA for the CDR3 is TGTGCCAGCAGCTTACCAGGGGGTTCCTACAATGAGCAGTTCTTC.

The chain links TRBV6-2 or TRBV6-3 to TRBJ1-5; D unresolved. Per germline, CDR1 MNHEY and CDR2 SVGEGT. Deletions cut 0 bases from V and 4 bases from J, with 10 bases between. The CDR3 runs to 15 residues. CDR3 residues: CASSYSFAGNQPQHF. Here the CDR3 DNA reads TGTGCCAGCAGTTACTCGTTTGCGGGTAATCAGCCCCAGCATTTT.

This chain uses TRBV5-5 with TRBJ1-1, with TRBD1 matching over 7 bases. Trimming cost V 4 bases and J 7 bases; bases outside gene matches: 4. This CDR3 has 12 residues. The V gene's germline CDR1 is SGHKS and CDR2 YYEKEE (reference sequence). CDR3 in amino acids: CASSQQGFEAFF. The CDR3 DNA sequence: TGTGCCAGCAGCCAACAGGGGTTTGAAGCTTTCTTT.